Following are 13 T cell receptor beta chains from one sample sequenced in a study of blood T cell repertoires in COVID-19 (dated by TCRdb to 2020 to 2021). The library was obtained by the immunoSEQ multiplex PCR assay. Here the immuneACCESS table is served through TCRdb, limited to in-frame sequences with V and J called. Missing clones are a known gap in these copies; in checked studies unresolved V genes cover under half, and the rest lacks a known reason. For this sample there are about 35,000 clones; approximately 80% appear just once. The ten most abundant clones make up under 45% of the sample. The source material was peripheral blood. These receptors were collected from a man older than 75 with acute or convalescent COVID-19.

J is TRBJ1-1 and V is TRBV13, with D unclear. CDR3 size: 14 residues. Trimming took 5 bases from V and 0 from J, leaving 10 bases between them. Per germline, CDR1 PRHDT and CDR2 FYEKMQ (reference sequence). The CDR3 DNA is TGTGCCAGCAGCCCCGAAGGAGTGAACACTGAAGCTTTCTTT. Its protein is CASSPEGVNTEAFF. The whole variable domain, remainder taken from reference TRBV13 and TRBJ1-1, is AAGVIQSPRHLIKEKRETATLKCYPIPRHDTVYWYQQGPGQDPQFLISFYEKMQSDKGSIPDRFSAQQFSDYHSELNMSSLELGDSALYFCASSPEGVNTEAFFGQGTRLTVV.

The chain carries TRBV4-3 and TRBJ1-2, with 8 nucleotides matching TRBD1. CDR1 is LGHNA, CDR2 YSLEER, per germline. V gave up 0 bases and J gave up 0 bases; unmatched junction bases: 9. CDR3 size: 18 residues. CDR3 residues: CASSQDSGTGLTNYGYTF. The CDR3 region has the DNA TGCGCCAGCAGCCAAGATTCTGGGACAGGTCTCACTAACTATGGCTACACCTTC.

V and J are TRBV4-3 and TRBJ2-1; 7 bases map to TRBD2. From germline, CDR1 is LGHNA and CDR2 YSLEER. Trimming cost V 1 base and J 5 bases; bases outside gene matches: 8. The CDR3 sequence is 16 residues long. CDR3 DNA: TGCGCCAGCAGCCAAGGGTGGACTAGTAGGGACAATGAGCAGTTCTTC. Translating gives CASSQGWTSRDNEQFF.

The gene calls are TRBV30 and TRBJ1-5, with 11 positions matching TRBD1. This CDR3 spans 14 amino acids. Trimming cost V 0 bases and J 6 bases; bases outside gene matches: 1. Germline V gives CDR1 GTSNPN, CDR2 SVGIG (reference sequence). The CDR3 DNA is TGTGCCTGGAGTGTTGGGACAGGGGGTCAGCCCCAGCATTTT. Its translation is CAWSVGTGGQPQHF.

The chain recombines TRBV5-1 with TRBJ1-5, with 7 bases lining up with TRBD1. The CDR3 length is 15 residues. CDR1 is SGHRS, CDR2 YFSETQ, per germline. Germline trimming cut 0 bases from V and 4 bases from J; bases unmatched to any gene: 4. CDR3 DNA: TGCGCCAGCAGCTTGGAGGGGGCAAGGAATCAGCCCCAGCATTTT. Translating gives CASSLEGARNQPQHF. The variable domain in full, completed from reference TRBV5-1 and TRBJ1-5, reads KAGVTQTPRYLIKTRGQQVTLSCSPISGHRSVSWYQQTPGQGLQFLFEYFSETQRNKGNFPGRFSGRQFSNSRSEMNVSTLELGDSALYLCASSLEGARNQPQHFGDGTRLSIL.

The V call is TRBV27, the J call TRBJ1-1; the D is unclear. The germline V and J ends were trimmed by 4 bases and 1 base, with 7 bases remaining between them. The CDR3 totals 13 residues. The germline CDR1 and CDR2 sequences are MNHEY and SMNVEV (reference sequence). The CDR3 nucleotides are TGTGCCAGCAGTTACTCAGGGAACACTGAAGCTTTCTTT. This sequence encodes CASSYSGNTEAFF.

J is TRBJ2-7 and V is TRBV14; the D gene is possibly TRBD2 (6 bases). The V and J ends lost 4 bases and 7 bases respectively, with 20 bases between them. This CDR3 region has 15 residues. CDR1 and CDR2 from the germline V gene are SGHDN and FVKESK. This CDR3 is CASSRGGLRTLEQYF. The CDR3 nucleotides read TGTGCCAGCAGCCGGGGAGGCCTCAGGACCTTGGAGCAGTACTTC. Full variable domain (remainder filled in from reference TRBV14 and TRBJ2-7): EAGVTQFPSHSVIEKGQTVTLRCDPISGHDNLYWYRRVMGKEIKFLLHFVKESKQDESGMPNNRFLAERTGGTYSTLKVQPAELEDSGVYFCASSRGGLRTLEQYFGPGTRLTVT.

The chain recombines TRBV7-2 with TRBJ1-1; 8 bases align to TRBD1. V lost 5 bases, J lost 5 bases, and 10 bases stayed unmatched. CDR1 SGHTA and CDR2 FQGNSA come from the germline V gene. The CDR3 has 15 amino acids. CDR3 protein: CASSQTDRGRTEAFF. In DNA, the CDR3 is TGTGCCAGCAGCCAAACTGACAGGGGTCGTACTGAAGCTTTCTTT.

CDR3: CASSTTRNSNQPQHF. The CDR3 DNA sequence: TGTGCCAGCAGCACGACACGTAATAGCAATCAGCCCCAGCATTTT. V is TRBV5-8 and J is TRBJ1-5; D not certain. Germline V gene lookup returns CDR1 SGHTS and CDR2 YDEGEE. V lost 4 bases and J lost 0, with 11 bases in between. The CDR3 extends over 15 amino acids.

This clone was observed many times. The CDR3 DNA sequence: TGTGCCAGCAGCTTAGAATCCGCAGGGAAGCTGTTTTTT. Its translation is CASSLESAGKLFF. The chain employs TRBV7-6 and TRBJ2-2, with D possibly TRBD1 on 5 matching bases. There are 13 residues in the CDR3. The V gene's germline CDR1 is SGHVS and CDR2 FNYEAQ. V lost 1 base to trimming and J lost 12 bases, with 12 bases between them.

The V and J genes are TRBV7-9 and TRBJ1-1; 9 nucleotides match TRBD1. V gave up 4 bases and J gave up 5 bases; unmatched junction bases: 8. Germline V gene data show CDR1 as SEHNR and CDR2 as FQNEAQ (reference sequence). This CDR3 is built from 15 residues. CDR3 protein: CASSYKGTGRTEAFF. CDR3 nucleotides: TGTGCCAGCAGCTACAAGGGGACAGGGAGGACTGAAGCTTTCTTT. Drawing the rest from reference TRBV7-9 and TRBJ1-1, the complete variable domain is DTGVSQNPRHKITKRGQNVTFRCDPISEHNRLYWYRQTLGQGPEFLTYFQNEAQLEKSRLLSDRFSAERPKGSFSTLEIQRTEQGDSAMYLCASSYKGTGRTEAFFGQGTRLTVV.

The rearrangement uses TRBV9 and TRBJ2-3, with 7 bases fitting TRBD1. There are 15 residues in the CDR3. Trimming cost V 1 base and J 1 base; bases outside gene matches: 3. Per the germline V gene, CDR1 is SGDLS and CDR2 is YYNGEE. CDR3 sequence reads: CASSVIGTGTDTQYF. CDR3 sequence (DNA): TGTGCCAGCAGCGTAATCGGGACAGGCACAGATACGCAGTATTTT.

The chain employs TRBV5-6 and TRBJ1-5, with D possibly matching TRBD1 (6 bases). The germline gives CDR1 SGHDT, CDR2 YYEEEE. V lost 0 bases and J 7 bases, leaving 17 bases between the germline ends. This CDR3 is 16 amino acids long. This CDR3 reads CASSLGRRSGGQPQHF. The CDR3 DNA reads TGTGCCAGCAGCTTGGGACGGAGATCGGGGGGCCAGCCCCAGCATTTT. Filled out from reference TRBV5-6 and TRBJ1-5, the complete variable domain reads DAGVTQSPTHLIKTRGQQVTLRCSPKSGHDTVSWYQQALGQGPQFIFQYYEEEERQRGNFPDRFSGHQFPNYSSELNVNALLLGDSALYLCASSLGRRSGGQPQHFGDGTRLSIL.